This T cell receptor beta chain stems from a study of technical replicates of blood from a handful of donors. The protocol was immunoSEQ multiplex PCR, while the TCRdb copy is restricted to in-frame clones and leaves out a portion. The sample has almost 85,000 clones; around 97% are singletons. Germline CDR1 SQVTM, CDR2 ANQGSEA. This CDR3 has 13 amino acids. Deletions cut 2 bases from V and 11 bases from J, with 18 bases between. The chain is built from TRBV29-1 and TRBJ1-1; D gene uncertain. Sequencing was performed on T cells isolated from PBMCs. This clonotype was sampled from a human donor in good health. Here the CDR3 reads CSVEFGLWNYAFF. As DNA, the CDR3 is TGCAGCGTTGAATTTGGTCTGTGGAACTACGCTTTCTTT.